This T cell receptor (beta chain) stems from a study of shared clonotypes between healthy human individuals. General observations from the study: Clonotype sharing levels among donors were expected to vary with sequencing depth.

Tens of millions of PBMCs supplied genomic DNA for unsorted samples. V shed 0 bases and J 4 bases; nucleotides not matched to a gene: 5. There are 16 residues in the CDR3. The germline V gene has CDR1 SGHTA and CDR2 FQGNSA. Turning to this clone: Antigen specificity is unknown.

Every subset's genomic DNA went evenly onto several immunoSEQ plates. The repertoire was sequenced with immunoSEQ multiplex PCR; TCRdb's copy has only in-frame clones and lacks some. This sample yields 450,000 to 550,000 clones, of which around 74% are seen a single time; roughly 13% belongs to the top ten. The sample comprised PBMCs. The chain employs TRBV7-2 and TRBJ2-1; 8 bases match TRBD1. This TCR was recovered from a middle-aged woman in good health. Some clones in this sample may be carry-over from other donors' samples. The CDR3 protein is CASSLARWDRYNEQFF. The CDR3 DNA follows: TGTGCCAGCAGCTTAGCGCGTTGGGACAGGTACAATGAGCAGTTCTTC.